These 10 T cell receptor beta chains were all obtained from the same sample, sequenced in a study of shared clonotypes between healthy human individuals. Assay used: immunoSEQ multiplex PCR; TCRdb lists only in-frame clones, some missing. The table includes 450,000 to 500,000 clones, less than 80% detected once. Specimen: PBMCs. The receptors originated from a woman aged 40 to 50 in good health. Some clones in this sample may be carry-over from other donors' samples.

The chain is built from TRBV7-9 and TRBJ2-1, with 9 bases lining up with TRBD2. The CDR3 has 17 residues. V lost 6 bases to trimming and J lost 4 bases; unmatched junction nucleotides: 13. Germline CDR1 is SEHNR and CDR2 is FQNEAQ (reference sequence). The CDR3 bases are TGTGCCAGCAGTTATGTCGCGGGTAGCGGGGGATACAATGAGCAGTTCTTC. The encoded protein is CASSYVAGSGGYNEQFF.

The chain couples TRBV7-2 to TRBJ2-1; 11 bases map to TRBD1. From germline, CDR1 is SGHTA and CDR2 FQGNSA. V lost 5 bases, J lost 6 bases, and 3 bases stayed unmatched. The CDR3 has 14 residues. The CDR3 DNA reads as TGTGCCAGCAGCAGGGACAGGGGGTTCAATGAGCAGTTCTTC. The encoded protein is CASSRDRGFNEQFF.

The J gene is TRBJ1-3, the V gene TRBV7-9; D ambiguous. Per germline, CDR1 SEHNR and CDR2 FQNEAQ (reference sequence). CDR3 length: 16 residues. The V gene lost 3 bases and the J gene lost 3 bases, with 15 bases spanning the gap. The CDR3 DNA is TGTGCCAGCAGCTTGCCAGGACCGAACCTTGGAAACACCATATATTTT. It yields the protein CASSLPGPNLGNTIYF.

This clone was counted ten times or more. CDR3 DNA sequence: TGTGCCTTGACTAGCGGGAGAGAGCAGTTCTTC. Its translation is CALTSGREQFF. The chain employs TRBV30 and TRBJ2-1, with 12 bases aligning to TRBD2. V was pared by 7 bases and J by 10 bases, with 2 bases of the junction left unmatched. Germline V gives CDR1 GTSNPN, CDR2 SVGIG (reference sequence). The CDR3 runs to 11 residues.

This clone was observed once. V gene TRBV28 combines with J gene TRBJ1-1; D possibly corresponds to TRBD1 (5 bases). Germline V lookup: CDR1 MDHEN, CDR2 SYDVKM. Trimming removed 0 bases at V and 12 bases at J, with 17 bases between. CDR3 size: 14 residues. CDR3 loop: CASSLWRQGTMSFF. CDR3 in DNA: TGTGCCAGCAGTTTATGGCGGCAGGGCACGATGTCTTTCTTT.

This clone was picked up one time. The germline gene is not matched at one end of the junction; a read error may be the cause. The chain joins TRBV30 to TRBJ2-5; TRBD2 is a possible D gene (6 bases). Germline V CDR1 and CDR2: GTSNPN, SVGIG (reference sequence). The CDR3 spans 14 residues. The CDR3: CAWSTPDYQETQYF. CDR3 DNA: TGTGCCTGGAGTACCCCGGACTACCAGGAGACCCAGTACTTC.

V and J are TRBV28 and TRBJ2-7; 10 bases line up with TRBD1. Per the germline V gene, CDR1 is MDHEN and CDR2 is SYDVKM. With 4 bases clipped from V and 1 base from J, the junction kept 4 bases outside the gene matches. The CDR3 extends over 15 amino acids. As DNA, the CDR3 is TGTGCCAGCAGTTCCCTGGACAGGGGGTCCTACGAGCAGTACTTC. This translates into CASSSLDRGSYEQYF.

The rearrangement links TRBV28 to TRBJ2-7; 10 bases are shared with TRBD2. The CDR3 has 20 amino acids. From germline, CDR1 is MDHEN and CDR2 SYDVKM. V lost 6 bases, J lost 1 base, and 21 bases stayed unmatched. The CDR3 coding sequence is TGTGCCAGCAGCGAGTTAGTAATGGATCGTTTAGCGGGAGGTTCCTACGAGCAGTACTTC. Translating it yields CASSELVMDRLAGGSYEQYF.

The chain has TRBV19 and TRBJ2-3, with 7 positions matching TRBD2. The CDR3 totals 15 residues. V was clipped by 6 bases and J by 3 bases; unmatched bases: 9. Germline CDR1 LNHDA, CDR2 SQIVND (reference sequence). CDR3 protein: CASSFAGVGTDTQYF. For the CDR3, the DNA is TGTGCCAGTAGCTTCGCGGGAGTTGGGACAGATACGCAGTATTTT.

The rearrangement uses TRBV10-2 and TRBJ2-1; 9 bases map to TRBD2. CDR1 and CDR2 from the germline V gene are WSHSY and SAAADI. This CDR3 comprises 15 residues. V shed 4 bases, J shed 6 bases, and the junction held 7 bases outside the gene matches. CDR3: CASSVETSGFNEQFF. In nucleotides, the CDR3 is TGCGCCAGCAGTGTGGAGACTAGCGGATTCAATGAGCAGTTCTTC.